This T cell receptor beta chain was observed in a study of T cell responses to AZD1222 COVID-19 vaccine (dated by TCRdb to 2020 to 2022). Describing the broader study: AZD1222 recipients with second doses at about 4 weeks or about 12 weeks were pooled, because spike-specific TCR depth and breadth did not differ between schedules. TCR sequencing was performed for 233 trial participants, of whom 207 were given two doses of AZD1222 and around 26 were given two doses of MenACWY control vaccine. Trial participants were enrolled by age into 18-55, 56-69 and 70-plus year subgroups, with approximately 150, 30 and 60 TCR-sequenced participants respectively.

The paper's findings and limits, for the study overall: Spike-specific TCR breadth and depth rose significantly after two AZD1222 doses compared with day 0 and with MenACWY recipients. Reportedly, close to half of the unique spike-specific TCRs recognized epitopes lying outside the regions that are mutated in the B.1.351 and B.1.1.7 variants. The 56-69-year group was small, and its depth increase did not reach significance, likely because of low power. Conclusions about previously exposed vaccinees are limited because only six or seven AZD1222 recipients were SARS-CoV-2 seropositive at baseline. Participants were mostly white British, with more females than males. The authors suggested clonal diversity may have been underestimated. Vaccine-associated CD4 TCRs spanned the whole spike protein, with dominant responses in regions 160-218 and 743-854. No day 14 peak-response samples were available, so repertoires were characterized only after the peak T cell response.

As to this clone: The target of this receptor is not known. No base qualities exist here, and no much larger clone lies one base off it.

The germline V gene specifies MDHEN as CDR1 and SYDVKM as CDR2. V is cut back by 4 bases and J by 5 bases, with 5 bases in the junction unmatched. The CDR3 contains 14 residues, cysteine and phenylalanine counted. The CDR3 DNA has 42 bases and is translated from base 1. The CDR3 regions of human TCRbeta chains were subjected to immunosequencing. The study's processing was this. Repertoire TCRs were matched against a reference library of SARS-CoV-2-specific TCRs generated with the MIRA antigen-specificity platform. Breadth was defined as the fraction of unique TCRs that were SARS-CoV-2-associated, and depth was defined as the fraction of total T cells that were SARS-CoV-2-associated. Each spike-specific TCR was assigned to its reactive spike region and to a CD4 or CD8 class using the MIRA data. Log10-transformed breadth and depth values were compared by one-way ANOVA with Sidak's multiple comparisons tests. TCRdb obtained this table from immuneACCESS and retained in-frame rearrangements with V and J assigned. These tables miss some clones; where compared with another copy, unresolved V genes account for less than half of the shortfall, and the remainder is unexplained. D and trimming were read from the DNA, whereas the V and J calls and clone size are those reported in that table. The table for this sample lists about 120,000 clones; about 92% of them were counted only once. The ten largest clones take up roughly 13% of the sample.

Explained via the paper, the time point label denotes: baseline before first vaccination. Samples from vaccinated people were obtained from the UK trials COV001 and COV002, which included a single-blind randomized controlled phase 2/3 trial of AZD1222 (ChAdOx1 nCoV-19) in healthy adults. Trial participant PBMC samples were collected at day 0 and day 28 after the second dose for TCRbeta chain sequencing. This clonotype originated in an adult in good health. The rearrangement joined TRBV28 to TRBJ2-1; 7 bases in the middle match TRBD2. The source material was peripheral blood, sampled on day 0 of AZD1222 vaccination. The DNA is TGTGCCAGCAGTTGGGGGGAGGGAGACAATGAGCAGTTCTTC. The translation is CASSWGEGDNEQFF.